A selection of T cell receptor beta chains follows, all from one sample in a study of blood T cell repertoires in COVID-19. The table came from immunoSEQ multiplex PCR; TCRdb's copy has only in-frame clones and leaves some out. This table holds fewer than 80,000 clones, about 88% found once. Sequencing was performed on peripheral blood. These receptors originate from a man in his 70s with acute or convalescent COVID-19. Both conserved end residues are part of each CDR3. Fields, in order: D gene, J gene, V gene, clone size, CDR3 DNA, CDR3 protein. A D gene is named only where the DNA matches it firmly. A row's size may be missing; if present it is once, few, many or a size class.

>.|TRBJ2-1|TRBV19|once
TGTGCCAGTAGTATATCCCGCAATGAGCAGTTCTTC
CASSISRNEQFF
>.|TRBJ1-5|TRBV30|.
TGTGCCTGGAGTGTGAAGGGGGGCAATCAGCCCCAGCATTTT
CAWSVKGGNQPQHF
>.|TRBJ1-5|TRBV30|once
TGTGCCTGGAGTAGGGGTCAGGGCAATCAGCCCCAGCATTTT
CAWSRGQGNQPQHF
>TRBD1|TRBJ1-5|TRBV7-2|.
TGTGCCAGCAGCCCCGGTGACAGGGGAGATCAGCCCCAGCATTTT
CASSPGDRGDQPQHF
>TRBD1|TRBJ2-7|TRBV14|.
TGTGCCAGCAGCCAACGGGACAGAGAGCAGTACTTC
CASSQRDREQYF
>.|TRBJ1-1|TRBV7-2|.
TGTGCCAGCAGCTTGCGCAGGGGTTGGCGCACTGAAGCTTTCTTT
CASSLRRGWRTEAFF
>.|TRBJ1-5|TRBV10-1|few
TGCGCCAGCAGCCGTACAACGGGAGGTCAGCCCCAGCATTTT
CASSRTTGGQPQHF
>TRBD2|TRBJ2-3|TRBV25-1|.
TGTGCCAGCAGTTCACTAGCGGGAGAAGTAGATACGCAGTATTTT
CASSSLAGEVDTQYF
>.|TRBJ2-7|TRBV25-1|.
TGTGCCAGCACTTTCAGGGAAGCCTACGAGCAGTACTTC
CASTFREAYEQYF
>.|TRBJ1-2|TRBV29-1|.
TGCAGCGTTGAAATTGGGCGAAACTATGGCTACACCTTC
CSVEIGRNYGYTF
>.|TRBJ1-2|TRBV5-4|.
TGTGCCAGCAGCTTTTATGGAACAGCCAACTATGGCTACACCTTC
CASSFYGTANYGYTF
>TRBD2|TRBJ2-5|TRBV28|once
TGTGCCAGTTCAGGGGCTAGCGGGAGGAGGGGCGGAGAGACCCAGTACTTC
CASSGASGRRGGETQYF
>.|TRBJ2-1|TRBV6-5|.
TGTGCCAGCAGTTACTCTCCGGGGGATGAGCAGTTCTTC
CASSYSPGDEQFF
>.|TRBJ1-3|TRBV4-2|.
TGTGCCAGCAGCCAAGATAGGGCAGGGACTGGAAACACCATATATTTT
CASSQDRAGTGNTIYF
>.|TRBJ1-5|TRBV28|.
TGTGCCAGCCAGGGGAATCAGCCCCAGCATTTT
CASQGNQPQHF
>TRBD1|TRBJ1-2|TRBV7-8|.
TGTGCCAGCAGCTTAGTACAGGGGCATGGCTACACCTTC
CASSLVQGHGYTF
>TRBD1|TRBJ1-5|TRBV5-6|.
TGTGCCAGCAGCAGGGGACAGGGCCGCAATCAGCCCCAGCATTTT
CASSRGQGRNQPQHF
>.|TRBJ1-2|TRBV7-9|.
TGTGCCAGCAGCTTAGTGCCCGGGGACTATGGCTACACCTTC
CASSLVPGDYGYTF
>.|TRBJ2-1|TRBV27|.
TGTGCCAGCATTCCTACAGGGAAAGGCACCTCCTACAATGAGCAGTTCTTC
CASIPTGKGTSYNEQFF
>TRBD2|TRBJ2-7|TRBV11-2|.
TGTGCCAGCAGCTTAGATCTAGCGGGGAGCTACGAGCAGTACTTC
CASSLDLAGSYEQYF
>TRBD1|TRBJ1-6|TRBV5-4|.
TGTGCCAGCAGCTCCGGACAGGGAGCACCCCTCCACTTT
CASSSGQGAPLHF
>.|TRBJ1-2|TRBV11-2|.
TGTGCCAGCAGCTTAGGAGGGAGGGTGGACTATGGCTACACCTTC
CASSLGGRVDYGYTF
>.|TRBJ1-4|TRBV18|.
TGTGCCAGCTCAGAACAGGTACCCGCGACTAATGAAAAACTGTTTTTT
CASSEQVPATNEKLFF
>.|TRBJ2-6|TRBV28|.
TGTGCCGTCACCCCGCGGCGGCCTGGGGCCAACGTCCTGACTTTC
CAVTPRRPGANVLTF